Below, one TCR beta chain is given with its context. These data originate in a study of memory CD4+ T cells and cytomegalovirus serostatus. The CDR3 spans 14 residues. V was shortened by 2 bases and J by 5 bases, with 13 bases between the two germline ends. Germline V gene lookup returns CDR1 SGHNT and CDR2 YYREEE (reference sequence). The protocol was immunoSEQ multiplex PCR, while the TCRdb copy is restricted to in-frame clones and leaves out a portion. The table includes just under 65,000 clones, approximately 77% detected once. Single viable CD3+CD4+CD8-CD45RO+ cells were sorted as the memory CD4+ T cells. Serum IgG to CMV pp150, pp28, p38 and p52 defined serostatus.

The rearrangement joins TRBV5-4 to TRBJ1-1, with D tentatively TRBD1 (5 bases). The material sequenced was memory CD4+ T cells from blood. The TCR was taken from an adult in good health and CMV-seronegative. CDR3 protein: CASSFREGLTEAFF. In DNA form, the CDR3 reads TGTGCCAGCAGCTTCAGGGAGGGTTTGACTGAAGCTTTCTTT.